The source of this T cell receptor (beta chain) is a study of early T cells in non-severe SARS-CoV-2 infection. Whole-study context: The input, bulk RNA from unsorted whole blood, was sequenced, and chains were unpaired.

Unique molecular identifiers (one per individual cDNA molecule) were attached. TCRdb called the 5' RACE reads again in MiXCR, with one record for every CDR3 protein. The table has 80,000 to 95,000 distinct CDR3 sequences, approximately 17% seen once. A remark on this clonotype: The antigen remains unidentified.

General observations from the study: In VDJdb matching, anti-spike CD8 responses were favored while private and CD4 specificities went missing.

The CDR3 covers 15 residues. V lost 0 bases and J lost 4, with 13 bases in between. Germline assignment: CDR1 MGHRA and CDR2 YSYEKL. The V and J genes are TRBV4-1 and TRBJ2-7; no clear D gene. The sample here was whole blood, taken at baseline. The clonotype was recovered from an adult who was a healthcare worker with PCR-confirmed SARS-CoV-2 infection or an uninfected control (not recorded which). The CDR3: CASSQEGSRLYEQYF. The CDR3, as DNA: TGCGCCAGCAGCCAAGAGGGCAGTCGACTGTACGAGCAGTACTTC.